The clone carrying this T cell receptor (beta chain) was recorded once. The germline V gene has CDR1 MNHEY and CDR2 SVGAGI. The CDR3 spans 14 residues. Deletions cut 0 bases from V and 4 bases from J, with 10 bases between. Only in-frame clones appear in the TCRdb table, and some are missing; sequencing was by immunoSEQ multiplex PCR. The data contain 14,000 or so clones, over 80% of them singletons. The data originate from a study of technical replicates of blood from a handful of donors. The material sequenced was PBMCs. V is TRBV6-5 and J is TRBJ2-7, with D tentatively TRBD1 (5 bases). This clonotype was sampled from a human donor in good health. In DNA, the CDR3 is TGTGCCAGCAGTTACTCGAAGCAGGGATACGAGCAGTACTTC. It encodes CASSYSKQGYEQYF.